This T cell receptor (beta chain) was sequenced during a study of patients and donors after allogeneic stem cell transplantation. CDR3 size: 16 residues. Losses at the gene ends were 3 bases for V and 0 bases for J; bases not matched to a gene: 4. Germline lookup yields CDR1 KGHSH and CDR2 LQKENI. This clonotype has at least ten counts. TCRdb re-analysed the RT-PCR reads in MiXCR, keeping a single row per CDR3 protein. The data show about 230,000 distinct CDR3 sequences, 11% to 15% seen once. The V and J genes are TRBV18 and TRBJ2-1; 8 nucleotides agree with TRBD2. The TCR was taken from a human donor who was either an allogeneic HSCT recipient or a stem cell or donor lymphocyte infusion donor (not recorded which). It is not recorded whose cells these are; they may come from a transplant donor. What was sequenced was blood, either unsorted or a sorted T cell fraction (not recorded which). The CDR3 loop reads CASSPRLAGSYNEQFF. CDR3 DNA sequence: TGTGCCAGCTCACCCCGGCTAGCGGGCTCCTACAATGAGCAGTTCTTC.